This TCR beta chain was obtained from a study of T cells in Graves' hyperthyroidism and ophthalmopathy. This clonotype showed up many times. The CDR3 has 13 amino acids. Trimming left V 6 bases short and J 2 bases short, with 11 bases between. RNA transcripts gave rise to amplified TCR beta CDR3 regions. The HTBI primer set was used in a first-round RT-PCR of the TCR CDR3. TCRdb processed the multiplex PCR reads anew with MiXCR; each CDR3 protein has one entry. The table lists approximately 610,000 distinct CDR3 sequences, about 14% of them singletons. This chain connects TRBV12-3 or TRBV12-4 to TRBJ2-7; TRBD1 is a possible D gene (6 bases). Sequencing was done on a sample of blood. The source of this sequence is a woman aged 40 to 49 with Graves' ophthalmopathy. CDR3 nucleotides: TGTGCCAGCAGGAAAGCAGGGGCCTACGAGCAGTACTTC. It codes for CASRKAGAYEQYF.